This T cell receptor beta chain originates from a study of T cells in Graves' hyperthyroidism and ophthalmopathy. Study-wide points: Most expanded thyroid clonotypes above 0.001 also appeared in blood. With a median lead of around 6.7 months before onset, the model predicted ophthalmopathy.

TCR beta CDR3 sequences were amplified from RNA transcripts. The HTBI primer set drove a first-round RT-PCR of the TCR CDR3. TCRdb called the multiplex PCR reads again in MiXCR, with one record for every CDR3 protein. The sample includes around 610,000 distinct CDR3 sequences, 14% to 15% of them seen just once. Points on this clonotype: Its specificity is not known. One end of the junction fails to match germline, which may point to a read error.

For ophthalmopathy patients, the Clinical Activity Score was at least 3 and the NOSPECS grade at least 4; duration was under 3 months. Based on clinical symptoms, serum thyroxine and TRAb, thyroid ultrasound and orbital computed tomography, diagnoses were reached. The CDR3 extends over 13 amino acids. Germline V gene lookup returns CDR1 SQVTM and CDR2 ANQGSEA. The clonotype originates from a woman between 40 and 55 years old with Graves' ophthalmopathy. V and J are TRBV29-1 and TRBJ1-1; D is perhaps TRBD1 (5 bases). Sequencing used blood. In DNA form, the CDR3 reads TGCAGCTTTGAGAGAGGGACGAACACTGAAGCTTTCTTT. Its protein product is CSFERGTNTEAFF. Looking up the rest from reference TRBV29-1 and TRBJ1-1 gives the full variable domain: SAVISQKPSRDICQRGTSLTIQCQVDSQVTMMFWYRQQPGQSLTLIATANQGSEATYESGFVIDKFPISRPNLTFSTLTVSNMSPEDSSIYLCSFERGTNTEAFFGQGTRLTVV.